What follows are 8 T cell receptor beta chains derived from one specimen sequenced in a study of blood T cells in healthy people across ages. Through a sample-barcoded 5' primer and a J-beta primer mix, a second PCR was run for roughly 7 to 12 cycles. TCRdb re-called the 5' RACE reads through MiXCR, storing one row per CDR3 protein. The table lists about 780,000 distinct CDR3 sequences, around 62% of them singletons. Sequenced sample: blood. Source of these receptors: a man aged 25-45 years in good health.

In DNA, the CDR3 is TGTGCCAGCAGTTCTGGGCCCATAGAAAGAAATTCACCCCTCCACTTT. Its protein product is CASSSGPIERNSPLHF. This chain links TRBV2 with TRBJ1-6, with unresolved D. The CDR3 is made up of 16 amino acids. The V and J ends lost 5 bases and 7 bases respectively, with 18 bases between them. Germline CDR1 reads SNHLY; CDR2 reads FYNNEI.

The V gene is TRBV7-9, the J gene TRBJ2-5; maybe TRBD1 (5 bases). The V end lost 7 bases, the J end lost 3 bases, and 18 bases lay between the germline ends. This CDR3 has 15 residues. Per germline, CDR1 SEHNR and CDR2 FQNEAQ (reference sequence). CDR3 DNA: TGTGCCAGCACCACAGATTGGGGCGGCAAAGAGACCCAGTACTTC. Its protein product is CASTTDWGGKETQYF.

With regard to this clonotype: A much larger clone lies one base from this, so it may be a read error. The V and J genes are TRBV21-1 and TRBJ2-5; the table names TRBD1, a call not compared with the DNA. TRBV21-1 represents a pseudogene. This CDR3 region has 14 residues. The CDR3 DNA is TGTGCCAGCAGCAGAGGGGGTAGGGACAATGAGCAGTACTTC. Amino acids: CASSRGGRDNEQYF.

The rearrangement uses TRBV6-4 and TRBJ1-2; possible D gene TRBD1, 5 bases. Germline CDR1 reads MRHNA; CDR2 reads SNTAGT. The length of the CDR3 is 14 residues. The V gene lost 4 bases and the J gene lost 5 bases, with 14 bases spanning the gap. The CDR3, as DNA: TGTGCCAGCAGTGCTGACCAGGGTGGATATGGCTACACCTTC. Amino acids: CASSADQGGYGYTF.

This rearrangement joins TRBV7-2 to TRBJ2-3; TRBD1 is a possible D gene (6 bases). Trimming took off 5 bases at V and 4 bases at J, with 16 bases between the two ends. CDR1 and CDR2 (germline): SGHTA, FQGNSA. CDR3 length: 15 residues. The CDR3 region has the DNA TGTGCCAGCAGCCTAACTTTGGGGGCCCCAGATACGCAGTATTTT. This translates into CASSLTLGAPDTQYF.

This chain connects TRBV29-1 to TRBJ2-5; TRBD1 matches at 11 bases. This CDR3 region has 14 residues. Germline V lookup: CDR1 SQVTM, CDR2 ANQGSEA. The V gene end was trimmed by 5 bases and the J gene end by 2 bases; junction bases not matched to a gene: 4. The CDR3 sequence: CSVKRDRGQETQYF. CDR3 nucleotide sequence: TGCAGCGTTAAACGGGACAGGGGGCAAGAGACCCAGTACTTC.

The V gene is TRBV6-2 or TRBV6-3, the J gene TRBJ2-1; D may correspond to TRBD1 or TRBD2 (5 bases each). The CDR3 loop spans 15 amino acids. Germline loops: CDR1 MNHEY, CDR2 SVGEGT. V lost 2 bases, J lost 2 bases, and 10 bases lay in between. CDR3 DNA sequence: TGTGCCAGCAGTTACCTTTCGGGGCCCTACAATGAGCAGTTCTTC. It yields the protein CASSYLSGPYNEQFF.

This clonotype was recorded a few times. V is TRBV7-2 and J is TRBJ2-7, with 14 bases matching TRBD2. CDR1 and CDR2 from the germline V gene are SGHTA and FQGNSA. The CDR3 covers 14 residues. V was pared by 5 bases and J by 5 bases, with 2 bases of the junction left unmatched. Written as DNA, the CDR3 is TGTGCCAGCAGCCAGGGACTAGCGGGGGACGAGCAGTACTTC. Amino acid sequence: CASSQGLAGDEQYF.